The 22 T cell receptor beta chains presented below share a single source sample, sequenced in a study of shared clonotypes between healthy human individuals. Produced via immunoSEQ multiplex PCR; TCRdb's table is partial and in-frame only. Seen here are around 990,000 clones, approximately 80% observed once, and the top ten hold 0.85% to 1%. Specimen: memory CD4+ T cells from PBMCs. The subset denotes: CD45RA-negative fraction. These receptors all come from a man aged 18-30 years in good health. Some clones in this sample may be carry-over from other donors' samples.

This clone was seen a few times. The J gene is TRBJ1-1, the V gene TRBV9; D uncertain. Germline lookup yields CDR1 SGDLS and CDR2 YYNGEE. This CDR3 has 15 residues. V was shortened by 0 bases and J by 1 base, with 10 bases between the two germline ends. Written as DNA, the CDR3 is TGTGCCAGCAGCGTAGGAATTATTGAGAACACTGAAGCTTTCTTT. This encodes CASSVGIIENTEAFF.

This rearrangement joins TRBV7-3 to TRBJ2-1; 9 nucleotides align to TRBD1. Trimming at V came to 5 bases and at J to 1 base, leaving 15 bases not matched to a gene. The CDR3 extends over 19 amino acids. CDR1 is SGHTA and CDR2 is FQGTGA in the germline V gene. This CDR3 is CASSPGTGRAFGSYNEQFF. The CDR3 DNA is TGTGCCAGCAGCCCAGGGACAGGGCGAGCATTCGGGTCCTACAATGAGCAGTTCTTC.

Concerning this clone: Other DNA sequences in the sample encode the same CDR3. The rearrangement joins TRBV19 to TRBJ1-1, with D unresolved. The CDR3 runs to 13 residues. CDR1 and CDR2 from the germline V gene are LNHDA and SQIVND (reference sequence). Deletions cut 2 bases from V and 4 bases from J, with 8 bases between. This chain's CDR3 is CASSIPRGTEAFF. The CDR3 bases are TGTGCCAGTAGTATACCCCGGGGCACTGAAGCTTTCTTT.

The J gene is TRBJ2-3, the V gene TRBV4-3, with 8 bases matching TRBD2. Germline V gene lookup returns CDR1 LGHNA and CDR2 YSLEER. The J segment lost 7 bases and the V segment lost 0 bases, leaving 6 bases of the junction unmatched. This CDR3 comprises 15 residues. CDR3 nucleotides: TGCGCCAGCAGCCAAGAAGCCCAGCGGGGGTATACGCAGTATTTT. Translating it yields CASSQEAQRGYTQYF.

The rearrangement uses TRBV30 and TRBJ2-7; 10 bases are a match to TRBD1. The CDR3 length is 13 residues. From germline, CDR1 is GTSNPN and CDR2 SVGIG (reference sequence). Germline trimming cut 8 bases from V and 7 bases from J; bases unmatched to any gene: 11. CDR3 region: CAKRDRGPGEQYF. The CDR3 DNA reads as TGTGCCAAGAGGGACAGGGGTCCGGGGGAGCAGTACTTC.

The chain links TRBV6-6 to TRBJ2-7, with 10 bases lining up with TRBD1. Unmatched junction bases numbered 7, after V lost 6 bases and J lost 2 bases. The V gene's germline CDR1 is MNHNY and CDR2 SVGAGI (reference sequence). The CDR3 contains 15 residues. CDR3 region: CASSQGTGVPYEQYF. The CDR3 nucleotides are TGTGCCAGCAGCCAAGGGACAGGGGTCCCCTACGAGCAGTACTTC.

This clone has a single count. This rearrangement joins TRBV6-1 to TRBJ1-2; D is undetermined. This CDR3 region has 14 residues. The germline V and J ends were trimmed by 1 base and 2 bases, with 8 bases remaining between them. Germline V gene lookup returns CDR1 MNHNS and CDR2 SASEGT. This CDR3 reads CASSEGGGNYGYTF. CDR3 coding DNA: TGTGCCAGCAGTGAAGGCGGCGGAAACTATGGCTACACCTTC.

The chain has TRBV18 and TRBJ2-6; D call uncertain. Trimming cost V 3 bases and J 0 bases, with 3 bases left between them. Germline CDR1 is KGHSH and CDR2 is LQKENI. There are 14 residues in the CDR3. Here the CDR3 DNA reads TGTGCCAGCTCACCCGTCTCTGGGGCCAACGTCCTGACTTTC. Translation: CASSPVSGANVLTF.

The gene calls are TRBV7-9 and TRBJ1-2, with 12 bases identical to TRBD1. The V gene end was trimmed by 5 bases and the J gene end by 4 bases; junction bases not matched to a gene: 17. CDR3 length: 19 amino acids. Germline V gene data show CDR1 as SEHNR and CDR2 as FQNEAQ (reference sequence). CDR3 protein: CASSPVGGTGGVGSYGYTF. The CDR3 DNA reads TGTGCCAGCAGCCCAGTCGGTGGGACAGGGGGCGTCGGTAGCTATGGCTACACCTTC.

This chain uses TRBV29-1 with TRBJ2-7; possibly TRBD1 for D (5 bases). V was clipped by 3 bases and J by 3 bases, with 12 bases between them. The germline CDR1 and CDR2 sequences are SQVTM and ANQGSEA. The length of the CDR3 is 13 residues. The CDR3, as DNA: TGCAGCGTTGAGGACGCAACAGGCTACGAGCAGTACTTC. Encoded protein: CSVEDATGYEQYF.

V is TRBV28 and J is TRBJ2-2; D unresolved. Trimming took off 7 bases at V and 1 base at J, with 13 bases between the two ends. This CDR3 spans 15 amino acids. Germline assignment: CDR1 MDHEN and CDR2 SYDVKM. The CDR3 loop is CASNSIGLNTGELFF. As DNA, the CDR3 is TGTGCCAGCAATAGTATTGGATTGAACACCGGGGAGCTGTTTTTT. Full variable domain (missing parts from reference TRBV28 and TRBJ2-2): DVKVTQSSRYLVKRTGEKVFLECVQDMDHENMFWYRQDPGLGLRLIYFSYDVKMKEKGDIPEGYSVSREKKERFSLILESASTNQTSMYLCASNSIGLNTGELFFGEGSRLTVL.

V usage is TRBV2 and J usage is TRBJ1-5, with 7 bases aligning to TRBD1. The germline CDR1 and CDR2 sequences are SNHLY and FYNNEI. The ends lost 3 bases at V and 6 bases at J; junction bases unmatched: 5. This CDR3 is 14 amino acids long. CDR3 protein: CASSDEGGGQPQHF. For the CDR3, the DNA is TGTGCCAGCAGTGACGAAGGGGGCGGTCAGCCCCAGCATTTT.

This clone was seen once. The rearrangement joins TRBV27 to TRBJ2-1; 13 nucleotides align to TRBD2. CDR3 length: 16 amino acids. The ends lost 6 bases at V and 6 bases at J; junction bases unmatched: 8. Germline loops: CDR1 MNHEY, CDR2 SMNVEV (reference sequence). As DNA, the CDR3 is TGTGCCAGCAGACCTAGGACTAGCGGGAGTCTCAATGAGCAGTTCTTC. Its translation is CASRPRTSGSLNEQFF.

J is TRBJ2-3 and V is TRBV11-2; weak D call: TRBD1 (5 bases). The CDR3 runs to 14 residues. Germline V CDR1 and CDR2: SGHAT, FQNNGV. The ends were cut back, 4 bases at V and 5 bases at J, with 13 bases in the middle. In DNA, the CDR3 is TGTGCCAGCAGCTCGCCTTCTACAGGAGATACGCAGTATTTT. This translates into CASSSPSTGDTQYF.

The chain links TRBV5-1 to TRBJ1-4; TRBD1 is a possible D gene (6 bases). V lost 0 bases and J 3 bases, leaving 12 bases between the germline ends. Germline lookup yields CDR1 SGHRS and CDR2 YFSETQ. This CDR3 is built from 16 residues. The CDR3 here is CASSLAHRASNEKLFF. CDR3 sequence (DNA): TGCGCCAGCAGCTTGGCCCACAGGGCGTCTAATGAAAAACTGTTTTTT.

This chain links TRBV5-4 with TRBJ2-1; 7 nucleotides align to TRBD2. The CDR3 has 14 amino acids. With 3 bases clipped from V and 8 bases from J, the junction kept 8 bases outside the gene matches. Germline V gene data show CDR1 as SGHNT and CDR2 as YYREEE (reference sequence). The DNA of the CDR3 is TGTGCCAGCAGCTGGGCCGGCGGGAGCGATGAGCAGTTCTTC. This encodes CASSWAGGSDEQFF.

This clone showed up many times. This chain uses TRBV7-9 with TRBJ2-1; 7 nucleotides align to TRBD1. The CDR3 has 15 amino acids. Germline trimming cut 2 bases from V and 0 bases from J; bases unmatched to any gene: 1. CDR1 is SEHNR and CDR2 is FQNEAQ in the germline V gene (reference sequence). CDR3 nucleotides: TGTGCCAGCAGCTTAAACAGGGGCTCCTACAATGAGCAGTTCTTC. This encodes CASSLNRGSYNEQFF.

V gene TRBV7-8 combines with J gene TRBJ2-1; the D gene could be TRBD1 or TRBD2 (5 bases each). The germline V gene has CDR1 SGHVS and CDR2 FQNEAQ. V was pared by 3 bases and J by 4 bases, with 7 bases between. This CDR3 is built from 13 residues. The CDR3 here is CASSLGPYNEQFF. DNA for the CDR3: TGTGCCAGCAGCTTGGGACCATACAATGAGCAGTTCTTC.

The chain is built from TRBV6-5 and TRBJ2-5; D gene uncertain. CDR3 size: 15 residues. Germline CDR1 MNHEY, CDR2 SVGAGI. V lost 0 bases to trimming and J lost 5 bases, with 13 bases between them. The CDR3 DNA reads as TGTGCCAGCAGTTACTCGGTGGGGAATCGGGAGACCCAGTACTTC. This gives the protein CASSYSVGNRETQYF.

V and J are TRBV7-3 and TRBJ2-1; D is unclear. Per germline, CDR1 SGHTA and CDR2 FQGTGA. CDR3 length: 14 amino acids. Trimming left V 5 bases short and J 2 bases short, with 10 bases between. CDR3 region: CASSPLGPYNEQFF. The DNA for the CDR3 is TGTGCCAGCAGCCCCCTGGGTCCCTACAATGAGCAGTTCTTC.

In its sample, this clone was seen a few times. This chain joins TRBV2 and TRBJ2-7; possibly TRBD1 for D (5 bases). This CDR3 region has 14 residues. Germline V gene data show CDR1 as SNHLY and CDR2 as FYNNEI. The ends were cut back, 10 bases at V and 4 bases at J, with 20 bases in the middle. Written as DNA, the CDR3 is TGTGCCACTCGACAGCCACAACTGAATTACGAGCAGTACTTC. Translating it yields CATRQPQLNYEQYF.

Comment on this clone: The same CDR3 can be traced to other DNA sequences in this sample. The CDR3 reads CASSYGTGELFF. In DNA form, the CDR3 reads TGTGCCAGCAGTTACGGGACGGGGGAGCTGTTTTTT. The V call is TRBV6-5, the J call TRBJ2-2; TRBD1 or TRBD2 may be the D gene (5 bases each). Germline V CDR1 and CDR2: MNHEY, SVGAGI. The V end was cut by 2 bases, the J end by 8 bases, with 6 bases between. The CDR3 is made up of 12 amino acids.